This T cell receptor (beta chain) was profiled in a study of vaccination and CD4 T cells after COVID-19. Points on this clonotype: Its antigen is as yet unknown.

The V gene end was trimmed by 3 bases and the J gene end by 6 bases; junction bases not matched to a gene: 8. Germline CDR1 and CDR2: LNHNV and YYDKDF (reference sequence). The CDR3 has 15 residues. Treatment meaning: 10-day PBMC culture with coronavirus spike peptide pools or control peptides (ViraFEST assay). Sequenced with the Oncomine TCR Beta short-read assay was DNA taken from cultured CD4+ T cells. TCRdb itself ran the PCR reads through MiXCR, one entry per CDR3 protein. The table shows under 20,000 distinct CDR3 sequences, with approximately 78% occurring only once. Sequenced material: CD4+ T cells from blood, cultured in vitro, taken after SARS-CoV-2 vaccination. The receptor was derived from a human donor who received a COVID-19 vaccine. The rearrangement links TRBV15 to TRBJ1-1, with TRBD1 matching over 9 bases. The chain's CDR3 is CATSRGTGPDPEAFF. As DNA, the CDR3 is TGTGCCACCAGCAGGGGGACAGGGCCGGACCCTGAAGCTTTCTTT.